A selection of T cell receptor beta chains follows, all from one sample in a study of cytomegalovirus exposure and HLA in healthy donors. Assay used: immunoSEQ multiplex PCR; TCRdb lists only in-frame clones, some missing. Of some 150,000 clones listed, about 86% are singletons. Sequencing used PBMCs. The source is a woman aged 25-40 years in good health and CMV-seronegative. The CDR3 runs from the conserved cysteine through the conserved F or W. D genes are given only for firm matches. Clone size is given for some rows only: seen once, a few or many times, or a class if the clone is expanded.

abundance,d_gene,v_gene,j_gene,CDR3aa,CDR3nt
.,.,TRBV28,TRBJ1-2,CASVRGGGYGYTF,TGTGCCAGCGTCCGGGGAGGAGGCTATGGCTACACCTTC
.,TRBD1,TRBV6-5,TRBJ1-2,CASSLTGLPNYGYTF,TGTGCCAGCTCCCTGACAGGGCTCCCTAACTATGGCTACACCTTC
.,.,TRBV5-1,TRBJ2-1,CASSFPLENEQFF,TGCGCCAGCAGCTTCCCCTTAGAAAATGAGCAGTTCTTC
.,TRBD2,TRBV6-1,TRBJ2-3,CASSESLAGGTDTQYF,TGTGCCAGCAGTGAAAGCCTAGCGGGAGGCACAGATACGCAGTATTTT
.,.,TRBV19,TRBJ1-4,CASSIGTPWEKLFF,TGTGCCAGTAGTATCGGGACACCCTGGGAAAAACTGTTTTTT
.,.,TRBV19,TRBJ2-7,CASSMGEGYEQYF,TGTGCCAGTAGTATGGGCGAGGGCTACGAGCAGTACTTC
few,.,TRBV4-1,TRBJ2-2,CASSHQGKKNTGELFF,TGCGCCAGCAGCCATCAGGGAAAGAAGAACACCGGGGAGCTGTTTTTT
.,TRBD1,TRBV4-3,TRBJ1-6,CASSQAGPRGQGNSPLHF,TGCGCCAGCAGCCAAGCAGGCCCAAGGGGACAGGGGAATTCACCCCTCCACTTT
.,.,TRBV5-4,TRBJ2-7,CASSLQGATYEQYF,TGTGCCAGCAGCTTGCAAGGGGCTACCTACGAGCAGTACTTC
.,.,TRBV29-1,TRBJ2-5,CSACRQVETQYF,TGCAGCGCCTGTAGGCAGGTAGAGACCCAGTACTTC
.,.,TRBV28,TRBJ2-3,CASSYQMADTQYF,TGTGCCAGCAGTTACCAGATGGCAGATACGCAGTATTTT
.,TRBD2,TRBV6-5,TRBJ2-7,CASSPGLAGYEQYF,TGTGCCAGCAGTCCGGGACTAGCGGGCTACGAGCAGTACTTC
.,TRBD1,TRBV5-1,TRBJ2-1,CASTDLGQGANEQFF,TGCGCCAGCACCGACCTGGGACAGGGGGCTAATGAGCAGTTCTTC
.,TRBD1,TRBV11-3,TRBJ1-2,CASSSQRGTGGNYGYTF,TGTGCCAGCAGCTCACAGAGGGGGACAGGGGGAAACTATGGCTACACCTTC
.,.,TRBV10-3,TRBJ1-4,CAISAVKGVSNEKLFF,TGTGCCATCAGTGCGGTGAAGGGGGTCTCTAATGAAAAACTGTTTTTT
.,.,TRBV5-1,TRBJ1-1,CASSSQGYEAFF,TGCGCCAGCAGCTCGCAGGGATATGAAGCCTTCTTT
.,.,TRBV6-5,TRBJ1-2,CASSYSGRNYGYTF,TGTGCCAGCAGTTACTCGGGCAGAAACTATGGCTACACCTTC
few,.,TRBV19,TRBJ2-5,CASSIVGGFRETQYF,TGTGCCAGTAGTATAGTTGGGGGGTTTCGGGAGACCCAGTACTTC
.,TRBD2,TRBV28,TRBJ2-1,CASGLIAGRASMKQFF,TGTGCCAGCGGCTTGATAGCGGGAAGGGCCTCAATGAAGCAGTTCTTC
.,.,TRBV6-1,TRBJ1-1,CASSEAGMNTEAFF,TGTGCCAGCAGTGAAGCCGGGATGAACACTGAAGCTTTCTTT
.,TRBD1,TRBV28,TRBJ1-4,CATQLPGTGEKLFF,TGTGCCACCCAGCTCCCCGGGACAGGGGAGAAACTGTTTTTT
.,TRBD1,TRBV6-6,TRBJ1-2,CASSYPGQGNYGYTF,TGTGCCAGCAGTTACCCGGGACAGGGTAACTATGGCTACACCTTC
.,.,TRBV27,TRBJ2-6,CASSPLRASGANVLTF,TGTGCCAGCAGTCCCCTCAGGGCATCTGGGGCCAACGTCCTGACTTTC
.,.,TRBV28,TRBJ2-7,CASSFLVGEQYF,TGTGCCAGCAGTTTTTTGGTCGGGGAGCAGTACTTC
.,.,TRBV5-1,TRBJ2-1,CASSLVTGSYNEQFF,TGCGCCAGCAGCTTAGTGACAGGCTCCTACAATGAGCAGTTCTTC
.,.,TRBV28,TRBJ2-7,CARVYRDPGTLRRDYEQYF,TGTGCCAGGGTATACAGGGATCCAGGGACACTACGAAGGGACTACGAGCAGTACTTC
.,TRBD2,TRBV5-1,TRBJ2-1,CASSLAGSLADYNEQFF,TGCGCCAGCAGCTTGGCCGGTAGCCTAGCGGACTACAATGAGCAGTTCTTC
.,TRBD2,TRBV7-2,TRBJ2-2,CASSRNTWGGPGELFF,TGTGCCAGCAGCCGAAACACATGGGGAGGGCCCGGGGAGCTGTTTTTT
.,.,TRBV30,TRBJ2-7,CAWSGEGYEQYF,TGTGCCTGGAGTGGAGAGGGCTACGAGCAGTACTTC
.,TRBD2,TRBV7-8,TRBJ2-1,CASSLARGGQFF,TGTGCCAGCAGCTTAGCTCGGGGGGGGCAGTTCTTC
.,TRBD1,TRBV28,TRBJ2-7,CASSYGGQATYEQYF,TGTGCCAGCAGTTACGGGGGACAGGCGACCTACGAGCAGTACTTC
.,TRBD1,TRBV27,TRBJ1-1,CASSFGTDNTEAFF,TGTGCCAGCAGTTTCGGGACAGACAACACTGAAGCTTTCTTT
.,TRBD2,TRBV5-4,TRBJ2-1,CASSSVGGRRNEQFF,TGTGCCAGCAGCTCAGTGGGCGGGAGAAGGAATGAGCAGTTCTTC
.,.,TRBV5-1,TRBJ2-7,CASSLVGGHSYEQYF,TGCGCCAGCAGCTTGGTCGGGGGTCACTCCTACGAGCAGTACTTC
.,TRBD2,TRBV5-1,TRBJ2-7,CASSLAWTSGSYEQYF,TGCGCCAGCAGCTTGGCCTGGACTAGCGGATCCTACGAGCAGTACTTC
.,.,TRBV11-2,TRBJ1-2,CASSSGWRPRDYGYTF,TGTGCCAGCAGCTCCGGTTGGAGACCGAGAGACTATGGCTACACCTTC
.,TRBD1,TRBV5-4,TRBJ1-3,CASSAGQGAVGNTIYF,TGTGCCAGCAGCGCCGGACAGGGGGCGGTTGGAAACACCATATATTTT
.,TRBD1,TRBV28,TRBJ1-2,CASSLGQGPLYGYTF,TGTGCCAGCAGTTTGGGACAGGGGCCACTCTATGGCTACACCTTC
few,TRBD1,TRBV19,TRBJ1-2,CASRTGFTNYGYTF,TGTGCCAGTAGGACAGGGTTCACTAACTATGGCTACACCTTC
many,.,TRBV10-2,TRBJ2-7,CASSESWGPYEQYF,TGCGCCAGCAGTGAGTCCTGGGGGCCCTACGAGCAGTACTTC
.,.,TRBV5-1,TRBJ2-1,CASSSQAHEQFF,TGCGCCAGCAGCTCCCAGGCCCATGAGCAGTTCTTC
.,.,TRBV4-3,TRBJ2-7,CASSQDPRGGEQYF,TGCGCCAGCAGCCAAGATCCCAGGGGCGGCGAGCAGTACTTC
.,TRBD2,TRBV27,TRBJ2-1,CASSFAGGLYNEQFF,TGTGCCAGCAGTTTTGCGGGAGGGCTATACAATGAGCAGTTCTTC
.,.,TRBV5-5,TRBJ2-7,CASSSSDYEQYF,TGTGCCAGCAGCTCGAGTGACTACGAGCAGTACTTC
.,.,TRBV2,TRBJ1-6,CASRGRDSPLHF,TGTGCCAGCAGGGGGCGGGATTCACCCCTCCACTTC
.,TRBD2,TRBV7-8,TRBJ2-2,CASSPGLAGVGELFF,TGTGCCAGCAGCCCGGGACTAGCGGGAGTTGGGGAGCTGTTTTTT
.,TRBD1,TRBV7-9,TRBJ1-5,CASSSGQGHQPQHF,TGTGCCAGCAGCTCGGGACAGGGCCATCAGCCCCAGCATTTT